Shown below are 22 T cell receptor beta chains from a single sample sequenced in a study of CD8+ T cells in alopecia areata. Stated treatment: oral pan-JAK inhibitor, 5-10 mg twice daily. TCR sequencing used cDNA made by reverse transcription of extracted RNA. Sequencing was performed with immunoSEQ multiplex PCR; in TCRdb, only in-frame clones are kept and a portion is missing. Of about 200,000 clones detected, 64% appear once; the ten largest clones hold more than 3.5%. The material was CD4+ T cells sorted from blood, obtained at week 4, from a patient treated with tofacitinib. All receptors come from a human donor with alopecia areata.

Comment on this clone: This sample includes further DNA sequences coding for the same CDR3. V usage is TRBV18 and J usage is TRBJ2-5; tentative D call: TRBD2 (6 bases). The CDR3 sequence is 14 residues long. Between the trimmed V and J ends, which lost 2 bases and 1 base, there was a span of 8 bases. Germline CDR1 reads KGHSH; CDR2 reads LQKENI. The CDR3 region has the DNA TGTGCCAGCTCACCAAGGGACTTCCAAGAGACCCAGTACTTC. Translating it yields CASSPRDFQETQYF.

V is TRBV30 and J is TRBJ2-2; 10 bases are shared with TRBD1. The germline V gene has CDR1 GTSNPN and CDR2 SVGIG (reference sequence). V lost 8 bases, J lost 1 base, and 13 bases stayed unmatched. The length of the CDR3 is 17 residues. CDR3 region: CAGTPGTGVLNTGELFF. CDR3 nucleotide sequence: TGTGCCGGTACCCCGGGGACAGGGGTCCTGAACACCGGGGAGCTGTTTTTT.

The gene calls are TRBV23-1 and TRBJ2-7; no firm D call. TRBV23-1 is given ORF status, its function remaining uncertain. V was clipped by 3 bases and J by 3 bases, with 6 bases between them. The CDR3 has 12 amino acids. This chain's CDR3 is CASSHIFYEQYF. CDR3 sequence (DNA): TGCGCCAGCAGTCACATTTTCTACGAGCAGTACTTC.

The V call is TRBV30, the J call TRBJ1-5; the D is unclear. The ends were cut back, 0 bases at V and 4 bases at J, with 7 bases in the middle. The germline gives CDR1 GTSNPN, CDR2 SVGIG (reference sequence). The CDR3 length is 13 residues. The CDR3 nucleotides read TGTGCCTGGAGTGTTTCAGGAAATCAGCCCCAGCATTTT. Protein: CAWSVSGNQPQHF.

The rearrangement joins TRBV6-5 to TRBJ2-7; D possibly corresponds to TRBD1 (5 bases). V lost 4 bases, J lost 3 bases, and 7 bases lay in between. Germline values: CDR1 MNHEY, CDR2 SVGAGI. The CDR3 contains 12 residues. The CDR3 bases are TGTGCCAGCAGTTCGCAGGGCTACGAGCAGTACTTC. This sequence encodes CASSSQGYEQYF.

This clone was observed a handful of times. The DNA for the CDR3 is TGTGCCAGCAGCTTAATGGGACAGGGTCATCAGCCCCAGCATTTT. Translated, it gives CASSLMGQGHQPQHF. The chain combines TRBV7-2 with TRBJ1-5, with 9 positions matching TRBD1. J gave up 5 bases and V 2 bases, and 4 bases lay outside the gene matches. The CDR3 is 15 amino acids. Germline CDR1 SGHTA, CDR2 FQGNSA.

This chain uses TRBV2 with TRBJ1-6; 7 bases line up with TRBD1. The CDR3 totals 14 residues. The germline V gene has CDR1 SNHLY and CDR2 FYNNEI. Trimming at V came to 8 bases and at J to 9 bases, leaving 10 bases not matched to a gene. CDR3 loop: CASSRDSIGSPLHF. The CDR3 nucleotides are TGTGCCAGCTCTCGGGACAGTATCGGTTCACCCCTCCACTTT.

This clone was counted once. V gene TRBV19 combines with J gene TRBJ1-2; 8 nucleotides match TRBD1. CDR1 is LNHDA, CDR2 SQIVND, per germline (reference sequence). This CDR3 is 12 amino acids long. Losses at the gene ends were 4 bases for V and 8 bases for J; bases not matched to a gene: 3. CDR3 sequence: CASSRDRGGYTF. The CDR3 DNA follows: TGTGCCAGTAGTAGAGACAGGGGCGGCTACACCTTC.

This clone has more than one count but fewer than ten. The CDR3 here is CASRDGGGTDTQYF. The CDR3 coding sequence is TGTGCCAGCAGGGACGGTGGGGGTACAGATACGCAGTATTTT. This rearrangement joins TRBV5-4 to TRBJ2-3; D is perhaps TRBD1 or TRBD2 (5 bases each). V lost 5 bases to trimming and J lost 3 bases, with 13 bases between them. The CDR3 is 14 residues long. CDR1 is SGHNT, CDR2 YYREEE, per germline (reference sequence).

Only a few counts were recorded for this clone. The rearrangement uses TRBV11-3 and TRBJ2-1; 7 bases agree with TRBD2. Germline loops: CDR1 SGHNT, CDR2 YENEEA. Trimming at V came to 4 bases and at J to 5 bases, leaving 8 bases not matched to a gene. The CDR3 is 15 residues long. The CDR3 DNA reads TGTGCCAGCAGCTCTGAGGGACTACGAGACAATGAGCAGTTCTTC. Amino acid sequence: CASSSEGLRDNEQFF.

V and J are TRBV10-3 and TRBJ2-1, with TRBD1 matching 12 bases. Germline V gene lookup returns CDR1 ENHRY and CDR2 SYGVKD. The CDR3 has 14 residues. V shed 6 bases and J 9 bases; nucleotides not matched to a gene: 6. CDR3 amino acids: CAIRSGTGGSEQFF. In DNA form, the CDR3 reads TGTGCCATCAGGTCCGGGACAGGGGGCTCTGAGCAGTTCTTC.

This clone was seen only a few times. The chain combines TRBV6-5 with TRBJ1-3; no reliable D call. V lost 6 bases to trimming and J lost 8 bases, with 14 bases between them. This CDR3 spans 13 amino acids. Germline CDR1 and CDR2: MNHEY and SVGAGI. The CDR3 region is CASRTRMSDTIYF. The CDR3 DNA reads as TGTGCCAGCAGAACACGGATGTCGGACACCATATATTTT.

This chain connects TRBV13 to TRBJ1-3; the D is unclear. CDR1 and CDR2 from the germline V gene are PRHDT and FYEKMQ (reference sequence). This CDR3 has 13 residues. V was shortened by 4 bases and J by 8 bases, with 12 bases between the two germline ends. The CDR3 region has the DNA TGTGCCAGCAGCTCCCACCAAAGATACACCATATATTTT. It codes for CASSSHQRYTIYF.

The V call is TRBV18, the J call TRBJ1-1, with TRBD1 identical over 8 bases. The length of the CDR3 is 14 residues. V dropped 4 bases and J dropped 6; count of bases not matched to a gene: 7. Looked up from germline, CDR1 is KGHSH and CDR2 is LQKENI. Here the CDR3 DNA reads TGTGCCAGCTCACTAACCGGGACAGGCGCTGAAGCTTTCTTT. As protein: CASSLTGTGAEAFF.

This clone was counted between two and nine times. The chain is built from TRBV30 and TRBJ2-1, with 13 nucleotides matching TRBD2. J was trimmed by 0 bases and V by 3 bases; bases with no gene match: 11. The CDR3 sequence is 19 residues long. Germline loops: CDR1 GTSNPN, CDR2 SVGIG (reference sequence). CDR3 sequence reads: CAWSELGTSGVSSYNEQFF. Here the CDR3 DNA reads TGTGCCTGGAGCGAACTTGGGACTAGCGGGGTGAGCTCCTACAATGAGCAGTTCTTC.

The J gene is TRBJ1-5, the V gene TRBV5-1, with D tentatively TRBD1 (5 bases). The CDR3 is 15 residues long. CDR1 SGHRS and CDR2 YFSETQ come from the germline V gene. V dropped 3 bases and J dropped 0 bases, with 10 bases sitting between them. The CDR3 DNA reads as TGCGCCAGCAGCTCGGGACCCGGTAGCAATCAGCCCCAGCATTTT. This codes for CASSSGPGSNQPQHF.

The rearrangement joins TRBV6-5 to TRBJ2-5, with D perhaps matching TRBD2 (5 bases). The CDR3 sequence is 14 residues long. V gave up 6 bases and J gave up 2 bases, with 13 bases separating them. CDR1 MNHEY and CDR2 SVGAGI come from the germline V gene. CDR3 amino acids: CASSDGEYQETQYF. The CDR3 nucleotides read TGTGCCAGCAGCGACGGGGAATATCAAGAGACCCAGTACTTC.

Details on this clone: Other DNA sequences in this sample translate to the same CDR3. The chain is built from TRBV29-1 and TRBJ2-5, with D possibly TRBD1 on 5 matching bases. CDR3 length: 12 amino acids. Germline V lookup: CDR1 SQVTM, CDR2 ANQGSEA. V was shortened by 4 bases and J by 0 bases, with 6 bases between the two germline ends. CDR3 loop: CSVGGDQETQYF. The CDR3 DNA follows: TGCAGCGTTGGGGGCGACCAAGAGACCCAGTACTTC. Full variable domain (remainder filled in from reference TRBV29-1 and TRBJ2-5): SAVISQKPSRDICQRGTSLTIQCQVDSQVTMMFWYRQQPGQSLTLIATANQGSEATYESGFVIDKFPISRPNLTFSTLTVSNMSPEDSSIYLCSVGGDQETQYFGPGTRLLVL.

This sequence joins TRBV29-1 and TRBJ2-5; 9 bases match TRBD1. The ends lost 4 bases at V and 4 bases at J; junction bases unmatched: 4. CDR3 length: 13 amino acids. Germline V gene lookup returns CDR1 SQVTM and CDR2 ANQGSEA. CDR3 DNA: TGCAGCGTTGGGGGGACAGGGTCAGAGACCCAGTACTTC. Its protein product is CSVGGTGSETQYF.

V and J are TRBV4-1 and TRBJ1-2; no firm D call. The CDR3 is 14 amino acids. Germline CDR1 MGHRA, CDR2 YSYEKL. Trimming took off 0 bases at V and 8 bases at J, with 13 bases between the two ends. Written as DNA, the CDR3 is TGCGCCAGCAGCCAAGATCGTTTGGGGTCGGGCTACACCTTC. It codes for CASSQDRLGSGYTF.

V is TRBV29-1 and J is TRBJ1-1, with D possibly TRBD1 on 6 matching bases. The ends were cut back, 0 bases at V and 9 bases at J, with 14 bases in the middle. Germline V lookup: CDR1 SQVTM, CDR2 ANQGSEA. The CDR3 has 13 residues. The CDR3 DNA reads as TGCAGCGTTGAAGATCAGTGGGACACCCAAGCTTTCTTT. It translates to CSVEDQWDTQAFF.

The rearrangement joins TRBV7-2 to TRBJ2-3, with D possibly being TRBD1 or TRBD2 (5 bases each). Trimming cost V 0 bases and J 12 bases, with 13 bases left between them. Germline-derived CDR1 and CDR2 are SGHTA and FQGNSA. CDR3 length: 13 amino acids. CDR3: CASSLARDASQYF. The CDR3 nucleotides read TGTGCCAGCAGCTTAGCCCGGGACGCCTCACAGTATTTT.